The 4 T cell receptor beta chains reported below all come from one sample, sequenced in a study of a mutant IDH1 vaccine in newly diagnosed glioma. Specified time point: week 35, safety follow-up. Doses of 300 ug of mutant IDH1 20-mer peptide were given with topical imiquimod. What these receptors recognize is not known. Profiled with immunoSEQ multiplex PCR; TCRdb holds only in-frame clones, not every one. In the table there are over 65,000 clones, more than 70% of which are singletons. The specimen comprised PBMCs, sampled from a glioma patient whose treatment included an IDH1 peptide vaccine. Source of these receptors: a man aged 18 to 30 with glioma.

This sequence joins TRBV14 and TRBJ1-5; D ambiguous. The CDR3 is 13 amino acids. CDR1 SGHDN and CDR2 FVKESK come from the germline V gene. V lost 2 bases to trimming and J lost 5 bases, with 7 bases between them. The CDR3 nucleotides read TGTGCCAGCAGCCAACACCTGGATCAGCCCCAGCATTTT. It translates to CASSQHLDQPQHF.

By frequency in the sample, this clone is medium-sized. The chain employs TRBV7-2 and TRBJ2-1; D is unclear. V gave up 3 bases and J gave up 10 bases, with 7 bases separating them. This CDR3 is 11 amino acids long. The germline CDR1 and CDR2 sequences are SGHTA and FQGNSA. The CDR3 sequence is CASSFAGEQFF. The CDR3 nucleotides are TGTGCCAGCAGCTTCGCCGGGGAGCAGTTCTTC.

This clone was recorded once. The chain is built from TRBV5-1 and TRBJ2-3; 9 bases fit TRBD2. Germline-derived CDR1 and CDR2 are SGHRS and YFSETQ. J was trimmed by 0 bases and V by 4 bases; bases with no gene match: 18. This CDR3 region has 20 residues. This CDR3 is CASSISIRRSGTSSTDTQYF. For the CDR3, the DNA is TGCGCCAGCAGCATATCTATTCGGCGGTCCGGGACTAGCAGCACAGATACGCAGTATTTT.

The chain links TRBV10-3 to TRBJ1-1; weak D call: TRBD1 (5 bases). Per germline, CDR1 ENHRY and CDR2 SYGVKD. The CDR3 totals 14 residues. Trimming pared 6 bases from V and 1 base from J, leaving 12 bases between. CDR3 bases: TGTGCCATCAGCATCACGGGGCAGAACACTGAAGCTTTCTTT. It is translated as CAISITGQNTEAFF.